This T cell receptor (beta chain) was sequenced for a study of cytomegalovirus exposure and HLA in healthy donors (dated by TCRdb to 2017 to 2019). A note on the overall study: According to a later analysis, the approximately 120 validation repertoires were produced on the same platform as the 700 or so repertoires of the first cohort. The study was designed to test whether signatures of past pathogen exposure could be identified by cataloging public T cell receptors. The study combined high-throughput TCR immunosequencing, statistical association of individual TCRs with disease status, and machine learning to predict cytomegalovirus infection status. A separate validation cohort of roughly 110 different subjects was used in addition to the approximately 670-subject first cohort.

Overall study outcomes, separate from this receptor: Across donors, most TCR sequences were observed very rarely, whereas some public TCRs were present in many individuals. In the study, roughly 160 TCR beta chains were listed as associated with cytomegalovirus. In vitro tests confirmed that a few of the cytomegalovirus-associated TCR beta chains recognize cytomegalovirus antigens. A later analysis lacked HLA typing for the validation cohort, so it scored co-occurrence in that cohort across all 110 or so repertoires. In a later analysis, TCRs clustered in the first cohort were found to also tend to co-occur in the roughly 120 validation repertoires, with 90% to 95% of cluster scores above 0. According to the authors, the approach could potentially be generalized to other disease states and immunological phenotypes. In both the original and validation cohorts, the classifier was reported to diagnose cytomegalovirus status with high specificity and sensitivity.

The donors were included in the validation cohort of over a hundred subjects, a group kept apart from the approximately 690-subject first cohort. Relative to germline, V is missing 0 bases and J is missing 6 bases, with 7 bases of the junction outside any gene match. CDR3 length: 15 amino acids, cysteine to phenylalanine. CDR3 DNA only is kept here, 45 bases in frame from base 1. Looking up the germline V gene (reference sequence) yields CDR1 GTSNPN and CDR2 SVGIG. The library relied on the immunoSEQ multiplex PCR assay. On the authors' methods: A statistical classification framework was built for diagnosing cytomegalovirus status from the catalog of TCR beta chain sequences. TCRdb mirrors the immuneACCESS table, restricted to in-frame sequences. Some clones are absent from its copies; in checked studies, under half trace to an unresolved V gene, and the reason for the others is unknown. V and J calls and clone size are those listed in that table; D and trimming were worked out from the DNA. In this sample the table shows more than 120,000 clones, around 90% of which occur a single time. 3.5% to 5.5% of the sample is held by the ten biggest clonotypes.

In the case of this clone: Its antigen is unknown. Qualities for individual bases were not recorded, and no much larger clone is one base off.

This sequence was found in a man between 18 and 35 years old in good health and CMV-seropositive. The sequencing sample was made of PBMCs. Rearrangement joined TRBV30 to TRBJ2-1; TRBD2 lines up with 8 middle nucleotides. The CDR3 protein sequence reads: CAWSVRGGRFNEQFF. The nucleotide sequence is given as TGTGCCTGGAGTGTACGGGGGGGACGTTTCAATGAGCAGTTCTTC.